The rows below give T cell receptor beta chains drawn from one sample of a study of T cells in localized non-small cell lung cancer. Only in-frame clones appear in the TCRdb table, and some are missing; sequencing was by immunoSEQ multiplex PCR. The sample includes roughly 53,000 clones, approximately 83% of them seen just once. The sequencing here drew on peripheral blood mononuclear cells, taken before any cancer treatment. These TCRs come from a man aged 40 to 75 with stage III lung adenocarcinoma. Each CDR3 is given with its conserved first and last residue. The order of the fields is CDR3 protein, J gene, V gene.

CASRPASRNEQFF TRBJ2-1 TRBV11-3
CASSHTGVPNGYEQYF TRBJ2-7 TRBV7-9
CATDSRPGPQISYEQYF TRBJ2-7 TRBV23-1
CASSSTGAGNTIYF TRBJ1-3 TRBV28
CASSLAGQGGSPQHF TRBJ1-5 TRBV7-2
CAISGQSSYEQYF TRBJ2-7 TRBV10-3
CASSLAGPGTSVGNEQFF TRBJ2-1 TRBV7-2
CAWSVASGSYEQYF TRBJ2-7 TRBV30
CASSPAGNQPQHF TRBJ1-5 TRBV19
CASSLGVNSHEQYF TRBJ2-7 TRBV7-7
CASSLSTGGDGYTF TRBJ1-2 TRBV18
CASSPPSWVEAFF TRBJ1-1 TRBV7-9
CASSLVTAGGTEAFF TRBJ1-1 TRBV5-1
CASSQDFDSGAGHEQYF TRBJ2-7 TRBV4-3
CASSLMRGQTSYNEQFF TRBJ2-1 TRBV18
CASRTLLYGYTF TRBJ1-2 TRBV28
CAWSVEHHQFF TRBJ2-1 TRBV30
CASSSPRVHTEAFF TRBJ1-1 TRBV7-2
CASSRLTSGLPDTQYF TRBJ2-3 TRBV19
CATSSRDGEAFF TRBJ1-1 TRBV15
CASSQSRATAFF TRBJ1-1 TRBV7-2
CASSLGPRNEKLFF TRBJ1-4 TRBV11-2
CASGPLLGGGELFF TRBJ2-2 TRBV5-1
CASSEAPPKPALTYEQYF TRBJ2-7 TRBV6-1
CASSVTQIDLYNEQFF TRBJ2-1 TRBV9
CASGGGGRGAQPQHF TRBJ1-5 TRBV2
CASSPPIAGSETQYF TRBJ2-5 TRBV28
CASSPKWGGETQYF TRBJ2-5 TRBV5-6
CASSFGFVGGPRETQYF TRBJ2-5 TRBV5-1
CASSSLTGAVTEAFF TRBJ1-1 TRBV27
CAWRDGSRGEKLFF TRBJ1-4 TRBV30
CASKTTGNYNSPLHF TRBJ1-6 TRBV5-1
CASSLIFNEKLFF TRBJ1-4 TRBV27
CASSPDREAQPQHF TRBJ1-5 TRBV7-9
CASSLRVKTNTEAFF TRBJ1-1 TRBV11-2
CASSITLRNQNYGYTF TRBJ1-2 TRBV19
CASSRDTDVTETQYF TRBJ2-5 TRBV9
CASSFLPRVGTTEGYTF TRBJ1-2 TRBV7-2
CASSVEQQNTEAFF TRBJ1-1 TRBV9
CASSSMGERAYEQYF TRBJ2-7 TRBV5-6
CASSGGGYNEQFF TRBJ2-1 TRBV18